The 10 T cell receptor beta chains below were found in one sample sequenced in a study of early T cells in non-severe SARS-CoV-2 infection. TCRdb itself ran the 5' RACE reads through MiXCR, one entry per CDR3 protein. The table shows 20,000 or so distinct CDR3 sequences, with more than 5% occurring only once. The sample was whole blood, taken at baseline. The receptors here all came from an adult who was a healthcare worker with PCR-confirmed SARS-CoV-2 infection or an uninfected control (not recorded which).

Only a few counts were recorded for this clonotype. V gene TRBV20-1 combines with J gene TRBJ1-3; D ambiguous. Germline V CDR1 and CDR2: DFQATT, SNEGSKA (reference sequence). V lost 5 bases to trimming and J lost 3 bases, with 11 bases between them. CDR3 length: 13 residues. CDR3: CSAQLSIGNTIYF. In DNA form, the CDR3 reads TGCAGTGCTCAACTGTCGATTGGAAACACCATATATTTT.

Turning to this clonotype: It may be a read error: a sequence one base away is much more abundant. The chain joins TRBV18 to TRBJ2-7; TRBD1 agrees at 10 bases. The length of the CDR3 is 14 residues. Germline values: CDR1 KGHSH, CDR2 LQKENI. The chain's CDR3 is CTSSPGTGVYEQYF. CDR3 DNA sequence: TGTACCAGCTCCCCCGGGACAGGGGTCTACGAGCAGTACTTC. The complete variable domain, with remaining parts taken from reference TRBV18 and TRBJ2-7, reads NAGVMQNPRHLVRRRGQEARLRCSPMKGHSHVYWYRQLPEEGLKFMVYLQKENIIDESGMPKERFSAEFPKEGPSILRIQQVVRGDSAAYFCTSSPGTGVYEQYFGPGTRLTVT.

This clonotype was observed at least ten times. The gene calls are TRBV27 and TRBJ2-6; 8 nucleotides align to TRBD1. CDR3 length equals 16 residues. Germline V CDR1 and CDR2: MNHEY, SMNVEV (reference sequence). The V segment lost 6 bases and the J segment 0 bases; nucleotides outside the gene matches: 4. The CDR3: CASRGDRSSGANVLTF. In DNA, the CDR3 is TGTGCCAGCAGGGGGGACAGGAGCTCTGGGGCCAACGTCCTGACTTTC.

This clonotype was observed at least ten times. J is TRBJ2-7 and V is TRBV6-5; D is unclear. Trimming took off 5 bases at V and 4 bases at J, with 12 bases between the two ends. The CDR3 contains 13 residues. Germline lookup yields CDR1 MNHEY and CDR2 SVGAGI. The CDR3: CASSPPWGYEQYF. The CDR3 DNA sequence: TGTGCCAGCAGTCCCCCGTGGGGATACGAGCAGTACTTC.

J is TRBJ2-3 and V is TRBV4-2; 8 positions match TRBD2. This CDR3 has 15 residues. Per germline, CDR1 LGHNA and CDR2 YNFKEQ. J lost 3 bases, V lost 0 bases, and 2 bases had no gene match. The CDR3 DNA follows: TGTGCCAGCAGCCAAGACAAGCGGGGGACAGATACGCAGTATTTT. Protein product: CASSQDKRGTDTQYF.

This clonotype appeared a few times. In nucleotides, the CDR3 is TGTGCCAGCAGTTATAGCCACAGCCTGAACACCATATATTTT. Translating it yields CASSYSHSLNTIYF. The chain couples TRBV6-6 to TRBJ1-3; D gene ambiguous. From germline, CDR1 is MNHNY and CDR2 SVGAGI (reference sequence). The CDR3 totals 14 residues. V was trimmed by 3 bases and J by 7 bases, leaving 13 bases between them.

This clonotype was seen a few times. The chain recombines TRBV25-1 with TRBJ2-2, with 9 positions matching TRBD2. Germline trimming cut 3 bases from V and 2 bases from J; bases unmatched to any gene: 4. From germline, CDR1 is MGHDK and CDR2 SYGVNS. The CDR3 runs 16 residues. In nucleotides, the CDR3 is TGTGCCAGCAGTGACTATAGCGGGGGAAACACCGGGGAGCTGTTTTTT. Encoded protein: CASSDYSGGNTGELFF.

This clonotype was found a few times. The rearrangement uses TRBV7-2 and TRBJ2-7; 13 bases fit TRBD2. The junction had 8 bases not matched to a gene; V was cut back by 5 bases and J by 4 bases. The CDR3 covers 16 residues. Germline V gene lookup returns CDR1 SGHTA and CDR2 FQGNSA. This chain's CDR3 is CASSTELAGGRYEQYF. CDR3 in DNA: TGTGCCAGCAGCACCGAACTAGCGGGGGGGCGATACGAGCAGTACTTC.

The chain links TRBV20-1 to TRBJ1-6, with a weak D call TRBD1 (5 bases). Looked up from germline, CDR1 is DFQATT and CDR2 is SNEGSKA (reference sequence). The CDR3 is made up of 16 amino acids. V was shortened by 3 bases and J by 7 bases, with 19 bases between the two germline ends. The CDR3 protein is CSASSSSGQGNSPLHF. The CDR3, as DNA: TGCAGTGCTAGTTCCAGTTCTGGCCAGGGAAATTCACCCCTCCACTTT.

The chain has TRBV5-1 and TRBJ1-1; tentative D call: TRBD1 (6 bases). Trimming removed 6 bases at V and 5 bases at J, with 20 bases between. The germline CDR1 and CDR2 sequences are SGHRS and YFSETQ. The CDR3 length is 15 residues. Here the CDR3 reads CASKEGGAGWTEAFF. The CDR3 DNA follows: TGCGCCAGCAAAGAGGGGGGAGCTGGATGGACTGAAGCTTTCTTT.